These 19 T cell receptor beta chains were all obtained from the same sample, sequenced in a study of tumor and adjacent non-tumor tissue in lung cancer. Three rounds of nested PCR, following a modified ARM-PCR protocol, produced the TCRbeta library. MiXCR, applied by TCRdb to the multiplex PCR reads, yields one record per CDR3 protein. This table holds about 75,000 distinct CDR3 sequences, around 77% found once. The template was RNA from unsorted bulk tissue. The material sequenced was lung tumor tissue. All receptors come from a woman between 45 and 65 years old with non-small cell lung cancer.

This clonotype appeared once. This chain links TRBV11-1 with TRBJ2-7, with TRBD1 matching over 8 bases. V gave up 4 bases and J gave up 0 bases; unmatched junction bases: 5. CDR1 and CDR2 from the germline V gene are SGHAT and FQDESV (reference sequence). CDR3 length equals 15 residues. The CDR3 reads CASSWTGRSSYEQYF. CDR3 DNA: TGTGCCAGCAGCTGGACAGGGCGGAGCTCCTACGAGCAGTACTTC.

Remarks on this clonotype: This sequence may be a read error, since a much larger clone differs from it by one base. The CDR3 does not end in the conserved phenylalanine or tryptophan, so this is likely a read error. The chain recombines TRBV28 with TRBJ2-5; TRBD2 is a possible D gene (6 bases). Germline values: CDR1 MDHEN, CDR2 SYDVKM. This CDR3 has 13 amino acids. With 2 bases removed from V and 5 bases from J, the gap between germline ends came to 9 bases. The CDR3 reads CASSLGGRETQYL. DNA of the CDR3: TGTGCCAGCAGTTTAGGGGGGAGGGAGACCCAGTACTTA.

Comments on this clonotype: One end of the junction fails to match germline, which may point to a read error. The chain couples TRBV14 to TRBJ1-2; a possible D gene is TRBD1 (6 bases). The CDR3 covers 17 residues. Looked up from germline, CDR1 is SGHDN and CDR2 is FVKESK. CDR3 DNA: TGTGCCAGCAGCCCAGGTGGGGGACACTGGCCTTATGGAGGCTACAGCTTC. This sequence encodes CASSPGGGHWPYGGYSF.

The CDR3 sequence is CASSPVGYSFPDTQYF. CDR3 DNA sequence: TGTGCCAGCAGCCCGGTGGGTTACTCGTTCCCAGATACGCAGTATTTT. The V and J genes are TRBV11-2 and TRBJ2-3; D gene ambiguous. Between the trimmed V and J ends, which lost 5 bases and 4 bases, there was a span of 19 bases. This CDR3 comprises 16 residues. Germline CDR1 is SGHAT and CDR2 is FQNNGV. The full variable domain, completed using reference TRBV11-2 and TRBJ2-3, is EAGVAQSPRYKIIEKRQSVAFWCNPISGHATLYWYQQILGQGPKLLIQFQNNGVVDDSQLPKDRFSAERLKGVDSTLKIQPAKLEDSAVYLCASSPVGYSFPDTQYFGPGTRLTVL.

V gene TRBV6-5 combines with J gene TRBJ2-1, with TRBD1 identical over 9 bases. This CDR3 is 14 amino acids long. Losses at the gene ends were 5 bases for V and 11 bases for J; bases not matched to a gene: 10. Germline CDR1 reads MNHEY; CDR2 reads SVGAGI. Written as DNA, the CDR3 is TGTGCCAGCAGTAACGGGACAGGGTCCCCAAAGCAGTTCTTC. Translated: CASSNGTGSPKQFF.

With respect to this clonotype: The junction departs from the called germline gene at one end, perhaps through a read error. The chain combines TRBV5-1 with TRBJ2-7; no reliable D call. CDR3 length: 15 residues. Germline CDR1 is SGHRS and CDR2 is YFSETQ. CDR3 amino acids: CASSLSELQTYKQYF. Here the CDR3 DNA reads TGCGCCAGCAGCTTGTCGGAACTTCAAACCTACAAGCAGTACTTC.

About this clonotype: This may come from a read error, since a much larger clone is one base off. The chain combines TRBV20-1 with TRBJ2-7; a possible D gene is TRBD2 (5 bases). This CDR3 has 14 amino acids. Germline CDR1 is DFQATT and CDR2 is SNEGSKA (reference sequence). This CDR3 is CSVRLAASSYEHYF. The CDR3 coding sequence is TGCAGTGTTCGTCTAGCTGCAAGCTCCTACGAGCATTACTTC.

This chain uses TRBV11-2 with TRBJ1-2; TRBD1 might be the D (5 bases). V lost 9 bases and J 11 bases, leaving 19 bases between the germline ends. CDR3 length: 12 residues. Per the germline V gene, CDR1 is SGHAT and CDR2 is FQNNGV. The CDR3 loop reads CASTRRGERYTF. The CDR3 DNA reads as TGTGCCAGTACCCGGAGAGGGGAAAGGTACACCTTC.

The CDR3 loop reads CSVFRTGSGYEQYF. Here the CDR3 DNA reads TGCAGCGTGTTCAGGACGGGGAGCGGGTACGAGCAGTACTTC. The chain links TRBV29-1 to TRBJ2-7; a weak D match, TRBD2 (6 bases). The length of the CDR3 is 14 residues. Per germline, CDR1 SQVTM and CDR2 ANQGSEA. V gave up 6 bases and J gave up 4 bases, with 19 bases separating them.

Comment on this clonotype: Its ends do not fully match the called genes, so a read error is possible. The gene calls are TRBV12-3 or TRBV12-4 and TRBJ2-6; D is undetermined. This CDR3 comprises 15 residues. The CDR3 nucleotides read TGTACCAGCAGATTTGGCAGCTCTGGGGCCAACGTCCTGACTTTC. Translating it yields CTSRFGSSGANVLTF.

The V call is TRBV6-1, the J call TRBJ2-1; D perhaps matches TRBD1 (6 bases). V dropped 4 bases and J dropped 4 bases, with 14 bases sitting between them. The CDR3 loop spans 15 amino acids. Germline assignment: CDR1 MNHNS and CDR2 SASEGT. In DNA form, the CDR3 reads TGTGCCAGCAGTGTTGGAAGAGGGGGTTACAATGAGCAGTTCTTC. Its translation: CASSVGRGGYNEQFF.

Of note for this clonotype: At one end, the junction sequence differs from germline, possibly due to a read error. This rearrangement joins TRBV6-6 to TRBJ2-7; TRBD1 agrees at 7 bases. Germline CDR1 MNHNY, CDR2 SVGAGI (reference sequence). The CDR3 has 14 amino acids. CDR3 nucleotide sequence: TGTGCCAGCAGTTGGGTGCAGGGGGTTTACGGGCAGTACTTC. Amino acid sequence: CASSWVQGVYGQYF.

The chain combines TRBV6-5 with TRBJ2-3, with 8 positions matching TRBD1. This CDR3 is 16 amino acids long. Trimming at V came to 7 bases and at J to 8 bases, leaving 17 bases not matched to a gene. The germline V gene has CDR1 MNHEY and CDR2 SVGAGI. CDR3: CASIKTLGQGTSTQYF. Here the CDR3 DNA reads TGTGCCAGCATTAAAACGCTCGGACAGGGAACATCTACGCAGTATTTT.

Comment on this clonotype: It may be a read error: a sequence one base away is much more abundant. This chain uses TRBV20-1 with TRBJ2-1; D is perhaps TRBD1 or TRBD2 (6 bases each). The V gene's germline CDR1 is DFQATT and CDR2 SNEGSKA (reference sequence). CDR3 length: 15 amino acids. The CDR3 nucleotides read TGCAGTACTAGAGAGGGGGGTGAAGTATACAATGAGCAGTTCTTC. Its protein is CSTREGGEVYNEQFF.

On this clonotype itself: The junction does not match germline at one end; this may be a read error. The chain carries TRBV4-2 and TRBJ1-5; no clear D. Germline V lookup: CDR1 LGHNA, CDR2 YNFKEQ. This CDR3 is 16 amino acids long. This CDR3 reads CASSQGPRYSNRPRHF. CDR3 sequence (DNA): TGTGCCAGCAGCCAAGGACCGAGATATAGCAATAGGCCCCGGCATTTT.

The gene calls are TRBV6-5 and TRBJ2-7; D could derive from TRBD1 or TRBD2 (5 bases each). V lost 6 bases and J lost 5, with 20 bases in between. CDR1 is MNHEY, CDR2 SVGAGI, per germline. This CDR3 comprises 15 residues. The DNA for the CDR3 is TGTGCCAGCAGCCTGAGTGCAGGGACGGGCCACGAGCAGTACTTC. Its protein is CASSLSAGTGHEQYF.

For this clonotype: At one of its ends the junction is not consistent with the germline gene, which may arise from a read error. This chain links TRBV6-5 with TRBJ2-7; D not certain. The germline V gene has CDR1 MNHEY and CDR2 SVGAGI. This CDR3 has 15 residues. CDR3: CVSSLYKPSSYEQYF. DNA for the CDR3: TGTGTCAGCAGTTTGTACAAGCCCAGCTCCTACGAGCAGTACTTC.

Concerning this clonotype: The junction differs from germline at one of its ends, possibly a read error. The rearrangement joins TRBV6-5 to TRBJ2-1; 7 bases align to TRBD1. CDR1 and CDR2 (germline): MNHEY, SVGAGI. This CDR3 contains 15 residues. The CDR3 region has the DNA TGTGCCTGCAGGACAGGAGCTCCCTCCTACAATGAGCAGTTCTTC. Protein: CACRTGAPSYNEQFF.

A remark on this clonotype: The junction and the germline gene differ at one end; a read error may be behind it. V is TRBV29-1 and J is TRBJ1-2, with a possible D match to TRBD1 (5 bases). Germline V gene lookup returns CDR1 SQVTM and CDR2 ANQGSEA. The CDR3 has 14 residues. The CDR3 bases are TGCAGCGTTGAACGGGGGGTTACTAGCTATGGTTACATCTTC. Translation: CSVERGVTSYGYIF. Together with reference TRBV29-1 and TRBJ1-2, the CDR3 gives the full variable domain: SAVISQKPSRDICQRGTSLTIQCQVDSQVTMMFWYRQQPGQSLTLIATANQGSEATYESGFVIDKFPISRPNLTFSTLTVSNMSPEDSSIYLCSVERGVTSYGYIFGSGTRLTVV.